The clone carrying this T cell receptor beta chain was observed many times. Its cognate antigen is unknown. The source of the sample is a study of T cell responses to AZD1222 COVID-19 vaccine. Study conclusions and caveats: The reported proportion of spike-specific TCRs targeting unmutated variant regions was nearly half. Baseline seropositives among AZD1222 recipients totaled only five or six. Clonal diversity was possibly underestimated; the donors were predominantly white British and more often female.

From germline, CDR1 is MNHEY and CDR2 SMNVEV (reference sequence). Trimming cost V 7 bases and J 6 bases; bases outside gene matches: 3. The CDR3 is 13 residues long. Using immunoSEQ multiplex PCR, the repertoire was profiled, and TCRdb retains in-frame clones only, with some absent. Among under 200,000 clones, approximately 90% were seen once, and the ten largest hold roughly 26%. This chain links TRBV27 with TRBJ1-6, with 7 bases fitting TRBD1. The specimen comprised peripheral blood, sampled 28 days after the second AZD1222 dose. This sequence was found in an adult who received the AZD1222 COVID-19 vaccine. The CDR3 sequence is CASTTGFNSPLHF. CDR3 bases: TGTGCCAGCACGACAGGGTTTAATTCACCCCTCCACTTT.